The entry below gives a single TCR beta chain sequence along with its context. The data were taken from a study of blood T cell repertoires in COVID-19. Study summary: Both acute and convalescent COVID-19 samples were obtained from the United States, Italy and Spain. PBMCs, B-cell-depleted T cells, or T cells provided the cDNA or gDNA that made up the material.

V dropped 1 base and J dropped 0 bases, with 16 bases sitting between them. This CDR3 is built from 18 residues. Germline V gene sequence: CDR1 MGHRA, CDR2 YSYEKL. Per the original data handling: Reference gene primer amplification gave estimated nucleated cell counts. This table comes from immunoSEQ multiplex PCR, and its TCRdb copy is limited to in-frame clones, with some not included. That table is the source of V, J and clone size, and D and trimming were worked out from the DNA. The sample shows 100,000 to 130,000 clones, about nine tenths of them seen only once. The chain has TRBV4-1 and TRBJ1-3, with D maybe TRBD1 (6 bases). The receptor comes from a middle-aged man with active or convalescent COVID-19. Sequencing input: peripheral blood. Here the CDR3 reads CASSQGPTTGLSGNTIYF. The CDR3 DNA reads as TGCGCCAGCAGCCAAGGGCCTACGACAGGACTCTCTGGAAACACCATATATTTT.